This TCR beta chain was profiled in a study of cytomegalovirus exposure and HLA in healthy donors. CDR1 and CDR2 (germline): MNHEY, SVGAGI. V was shortened by 9 bases and J by 0 bases, with 12 bases between the two germline ends. This CDR3 spans 14 amino acids. Study outcomes and limitations: The study designated some 180 TCR beta chains cytomegalovirus-associated. Reports showed the classifier diagnosing cytomegalovirus status with high specificity and sensitivity. Indistinguishable V segments such as TRBV6-2 and TRBV6-3 were excluded. Roughly uniform depth of sequencing across donors was assumed in presence/absence analyses.

This clone turned up a few times. Its antigen remains unknown. The PCR ran on 60 Vbeta and 13 Jbeta primers. The assay was immunoSEQ multiplex PCR, and TCRdb's table has in-frame clones only and misses some. The table has some 150,000 clones, approximately 80% seen once. The chain recombines TRBV6-5 with TRBJ2-4; possible D gene TRBD2, 6 bases. The receptor comes from a man aged 25 to 45 in good health and CMV-seropositive. Sample: PBMCs. The CDR3, as DNA: TGTGCCAGTGGGCCGGGACTAGCCAAAAACATTCAGTACTTC. It is translated as CASGPGLAKNIQYF.